The next 5 T cell receptor beta chains were all read from a single sample in a study of blood T cells in healthy people across ages. A sample-barcoded 5' primer and a J-beta primer mix were used in a second PCR of roughly 6 to 11 cycles. TCRdb used MiXCR to reprocess the 5' RACE reads, holding one entry per CDR3 protein. Of roughly 700,000 distinct CDR3 sequences detected, 45% to 50% appear once; the ten largest clones hold 25% to 35%. The sample comprised blood. The receptor source for this set is a woman aged 55-69 years in good health.

The chain has TRBV2 and TRBJ1-1; 7 positions match TRBD1. V gave up 8 bases and J gave up 5 bases; unmatched junction bases: 11. The CDR3 runs to 14 residues. Germline lookup yields CDR1 SNHLY and CDR2 FYNNEI. The DNA for the CDR3 is TGTGCCAGCGGAGACACAGGGGCGGGGACTGAAGCTTTCTTT. This sequence encodes CASGDTGAGTEAFF.

V and J are TRBV20-1 and TRBJ2-1; TRBD2 agrees at 7 bases. This CDR3 contains 15 residues. CDR1 is DFQATT and CDR2 is SNEGSKA in the germline V gene (reference sequence). V was pared by 0 bases and J by 0 bases, with 2 bases of the junction left unmatched. The CDR3 is CSAREGGSSYNEQFF. CDR3 DNA sequence: TGCAGTGCTAGAGAGGGCGGGAGCTCCTACAATGAGCAGTTCTTC.

The V gene is TRBV6-2 or TRBV6-3, the J gene TRBJ1-2, with 7 bases matching TRBD1. CDR1 is MNHEY, CDR2 SVGEGT, per germline. This CDR3 has 14 residues. V gave up 5 bases and J gave up 6 bases; unmatched junction bases: 9. This chain's CDR3 is CASSPSDRDNGYTF. DNA for the CDR3: TGTGCCAGCAGTCCCTCCGACAGGGACAATGGCTACACCTTC.

This clonotype was seen repeatedly, ten times or more. The rearrangement uses TRBV7-9 and TRBJ2-4; 7 bases align to TRBD1. The CDR3 runs 14 residues. V lost 4 bases to trimming and J lost 8 bases; unmatched junction nucleotides: 8. The germline gives CDR1 SEHNR, CDR2 FQNEAQ (reference sequence). CDR3 amino acids: CASSSGTDSDIQYF. CDR3 DNA sequence: TGTGCCAGCAGCTCAGGGACAGATTCGGACATTCAGTACTTC.

The rearrangement joins TRBV2 to TRBJ2-5, with 11 bases fitting TRBD2. CDR1 SNHLY and CDR2 FYNNEI come from the germline V gene. This CDR3 has 14 amino acids. V shed 5 bases, J shed 11 bases, and the junction held 10 bases outside the gene matches. CDR3 protein: CASSQLAGEVGQYF. Written as DNA, the CDR3 is TGTGCCAGCAGTCAACTAGCGGGAGAGGTGGGGCAGTACTTC.